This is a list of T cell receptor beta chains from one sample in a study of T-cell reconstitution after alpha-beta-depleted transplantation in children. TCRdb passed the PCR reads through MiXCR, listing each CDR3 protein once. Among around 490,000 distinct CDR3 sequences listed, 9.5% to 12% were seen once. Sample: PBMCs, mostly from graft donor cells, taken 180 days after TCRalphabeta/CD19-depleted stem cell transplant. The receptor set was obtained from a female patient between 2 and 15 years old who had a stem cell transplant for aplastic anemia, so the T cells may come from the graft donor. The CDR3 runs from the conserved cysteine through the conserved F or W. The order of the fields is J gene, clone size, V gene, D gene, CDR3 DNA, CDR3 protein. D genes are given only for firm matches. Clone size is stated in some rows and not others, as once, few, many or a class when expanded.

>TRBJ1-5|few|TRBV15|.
TGTGCCACCAGCAGAGTCCGAGGGTTTCCAGGGTCGCTTCGCAATCAGCCCCAGCATTTT
CATSRVRGFPGSLRNQPQHF
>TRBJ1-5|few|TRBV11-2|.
TGTGCCAGCAGCTTATGGCTCGGGGGCTGGTATAGCAATCAGCCCCAGCATTTT
CASSLWLGGWYSNQPQHF
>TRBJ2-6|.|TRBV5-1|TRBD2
TGCGCCAGCAGCGATCCGGGACTAGCGGGGAGCTCTGGGGCCAACGTCCTGACTTTC
CASSDPGLAGSSGANVLTF
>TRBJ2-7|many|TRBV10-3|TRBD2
TGTGCCATCAGTTCGACTAGCGGGAGCTCCTACGAGCAGTACTTC
CAISSTSGSSYEQYF
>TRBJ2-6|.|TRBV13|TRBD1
TGTGCCAGCAGCGAACGACAGGGGGGCGCTGGGGCCAACGTCCTGACTTTC
CASSERQGGAGANVLTF
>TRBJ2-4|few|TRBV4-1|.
TGCGCCAGCACCGAACTACTTCACAGGGAGACCAAAAACATTCAGTACTTC
CASTELLHRETKNIQYF
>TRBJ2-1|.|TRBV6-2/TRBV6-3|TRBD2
TGTGCCAGCAGTCCCCTAGCGGAGAGGTACAATGAGCAGTTCTTC
CASSPLAERYNEQFF
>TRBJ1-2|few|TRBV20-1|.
TGCAGTGCTAGTATCTCCCCCAGTGGAGGGTATGGCTACACCTTC
CSASISPSGGYGYTF
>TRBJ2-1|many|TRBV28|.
TGTGCCAGCAGACCAGGACGGCCCCATGAGCAGTTCTTC
CASRPGRPHEQFF
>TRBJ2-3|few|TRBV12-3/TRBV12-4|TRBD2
TGTGCCAGCAGTTTTTGGTCTAGCGGGAGAGGGAGCACAGATACGCAGTATTTT
CASSFWSSGRGSTDTQYF
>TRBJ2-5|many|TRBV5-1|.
TGCGCCAGCAGCTTCGTCGGGGAGACCCAGTACTTC
CASSFVGETQYF
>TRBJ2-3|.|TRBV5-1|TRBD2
TGCGCCAGCAGCTTGGCCGGATTGCTAGCGGGACCTGATACGCAGTATTTT
CASSLAGLLAGPDTQYF
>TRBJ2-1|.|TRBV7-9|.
TGTGCCAGCAGCACCAATAGGAACAACAATGAGCAGTTCTTC
CASSTNRNNNEQFF
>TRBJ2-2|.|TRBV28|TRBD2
TGTGCCAGCAGTTTATCGGCTAGCGGGAGACGGGGCACCGGGGAGCTGTTTTTT
CASSLSASGRRGTGELFF
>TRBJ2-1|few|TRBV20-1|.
TGCAGTGCTACCCTCGGGAGCGGAGCTACCTACAATGAGCAGTTCTTC
CSATLGSGATYNEQFF
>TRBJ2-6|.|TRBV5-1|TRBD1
TGCGCCAGCAGCCCCGGGACAGGGGGCGCGAGTGGGGCCAACGTCCTGACTTTC
CASSPGTGGASGANVLTF
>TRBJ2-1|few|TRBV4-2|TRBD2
TGTGCCAGCAGCCAACAACTTGGGACTAGCGGGAGGAGGAATGAGCAGTTCTTC
CASSQQLGTSGRRNEQFF
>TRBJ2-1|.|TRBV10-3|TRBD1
TGTGCCATCAGGGGATTGACAGGGACAAATGAGCAGTTCTTC
CAIRGLTGTNEQFF
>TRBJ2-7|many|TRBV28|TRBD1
TGTGCCAGCAGTTTAACGGACAGGGGTCCCTACGAGCAGTACTTC
CASSLTDRGPYEQYF
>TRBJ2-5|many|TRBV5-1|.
TGCGCCAGCAGCTTGGCCGGGCCAGAGACCCAGTACTTC
CASSLAGPETQYF
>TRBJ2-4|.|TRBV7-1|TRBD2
TGTGCCAGCAGCTCTAGATGGACCCCCGGGACTAGCGGGAGCAAGGCCAAAAACATTCAGTACTTC
CASSSRWTPGTSGSKAKNIQYF
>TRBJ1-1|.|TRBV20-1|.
TGCAGTGCCCTTGGGAGGGGGGGTAGCACTGAAGCTTTCTTT
CSALGRGGSTEAFF